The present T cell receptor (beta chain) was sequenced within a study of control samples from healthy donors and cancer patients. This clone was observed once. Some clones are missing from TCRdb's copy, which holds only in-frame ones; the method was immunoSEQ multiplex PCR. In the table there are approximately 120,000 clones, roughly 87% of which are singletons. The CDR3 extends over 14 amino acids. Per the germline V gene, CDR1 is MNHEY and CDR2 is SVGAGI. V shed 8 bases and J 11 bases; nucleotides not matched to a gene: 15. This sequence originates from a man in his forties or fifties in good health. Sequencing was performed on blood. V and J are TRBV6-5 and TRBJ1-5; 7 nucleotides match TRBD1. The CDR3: CASLGDSLVGAQHF. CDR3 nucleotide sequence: TGTGCCAGCCTCGGGGACAGTCTAGTAGGGGCCCAGCATTTT.